The entry below describes one TCR beta chain. The sample comes from a study of cytomegalovirus exposure and HLA in healthy donors. The germline V gene encodes CDR1 SGDLS and CDR2 YYNGEE. Trimming pared 3 bases from V and 4 bases from J, leaving 8 bases between. The CDR3 is made up of 13 amino acids. 60 Vbeta and 13 Jbeta primers were used in PCR. This table comes from immunoSEQ multiplex PCR, and its TCRdb copy is limited to in-frame clones, with some not included. In the table there are about 140,000 clones, over 60% of which are singletons. This receptor was identified in a woman aged 55-69 years in good health and CMV-seronegative. The material sequenced was PBMCs. The chain is built from TRBV9 and TRBJ1-5; TRBD1 might be the D (6 bases). The CDR3, as DNA: TGTGCCAGCAGCGAGGGACAAAATCAGCCCCAGCATTTT. Translated: CASSEGQNQPQHF.